Here is one T cell receptor beta chain with its context. Its cognate antigen is unknown. This sample stems from a study of blood T cells in healthy people across ages. Across the whole study: For every two T cells, template switching captured about one barcoded beta molecule.

The CDR3 has 15 amino acids. V was clipped by 1 base and J by 0 bases, with 9 bases between them. Study findings and constraints: Roughly linearly, TCR beta diversity per million T cells fell as age increased. The lack of PBMC sorting stopped any conclusive naive versus antigen-experienced comparison.

PCR was performed a second time for about 6 to 11 cycles using a sample-barcoded 5' primer and a J-beta primer mix. A 12-random-nucleotide template-switch adaptor tagged each cDNA molecule. TCRdb called the 5' RACE reads again in MiXCR, with one record for every CDR3 protein. The sample yields fewer than 950,000 distinct CDR3 sequences, about 55% seen once. Sequencing was carried out using blood. This TCR came from a man at least 80 years old in good health. The chain carries TRBV12-3 or TRBV12-4 and TRBJ1-2; tentatively, D is TRBD1 (6 bases). For the CDR3, the DNA is TGTGCCAGCAGTTTAGGAGGGGGAGCTAACTATGGCTACACCTTC. Translation: CASSLGGGANYGYTF.